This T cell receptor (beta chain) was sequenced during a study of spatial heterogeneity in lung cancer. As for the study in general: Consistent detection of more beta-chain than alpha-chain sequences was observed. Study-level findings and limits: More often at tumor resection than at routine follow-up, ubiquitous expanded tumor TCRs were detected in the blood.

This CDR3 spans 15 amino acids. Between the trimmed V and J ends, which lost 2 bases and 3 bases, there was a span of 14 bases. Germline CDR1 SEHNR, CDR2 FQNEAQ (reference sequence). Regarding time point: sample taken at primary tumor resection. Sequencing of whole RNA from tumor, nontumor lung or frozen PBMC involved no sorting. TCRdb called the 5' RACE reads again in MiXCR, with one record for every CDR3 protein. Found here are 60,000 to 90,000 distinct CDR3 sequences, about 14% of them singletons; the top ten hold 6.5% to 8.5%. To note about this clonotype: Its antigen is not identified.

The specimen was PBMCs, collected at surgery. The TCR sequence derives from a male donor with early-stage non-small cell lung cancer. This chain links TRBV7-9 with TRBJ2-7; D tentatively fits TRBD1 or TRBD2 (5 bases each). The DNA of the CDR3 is TGTGCCAGCAGCTTAACCGGGGCGGCGAGCTACGAGCAGTACTTC. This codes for CASSLTGAASYEQYF.